A single sample gave rise to the 19 T cell receptor beta chains below, sequenced in a study of tumor-infiltrating lymphocytes in primary liver carcinoma. TCR beta cDNA came from around 0.5 ug total RNA, primed with a constant-region primer. Generation of the TCR beta libraries relied on three nested multiplex PCR rounds using slightly modified ARM-PCR. Amplification in the first two PCR rounds was performed using TRBV1-TRBV30 forward primers and a C-beta reverse primer for approximately 10 cycles each. Via MiXCR, TCRdb re-called the multiplex PCR reads, giving one row per CDR3 protein. The sample has 100,000 to 150,000 distinct CDR3 sequences, 60% to 75% seen once; the top ten hold 7% to 10%. DNA and RNA were both co-extracted from approximately 20-30 mg of bulk tissue that had not been sorted. Source material: liver tumor tissue from sampling region 3. Subset defined: tumor region T3, left-lateral pole. These receptors were collected from a woman in her sixties or seventies with primary liver carcinoma and hepatitis B virus infection.

A word on this clonotype: An end of the junction does not agree with germline; a read error may underlie this. The genes are TRBV11-3 and TRBJ2-2; a possible D gene is TRBD1 (7 bases). The V gene's germline CDR1 is SGHNT and CDR2 YENEEA. This CDR3 region has 16 residues. The chain's CDR3 is CVSKRRDRLNIGELFF. The CDR3 DNA sequence: TGTGTCAGCAAGAGGAGGGACAGACTAAACATCGGGGAGCTGTTTTTT.

This clonotype was recorded at least ten times. The CDR3 DNA reads as TGTGCCAGCAGCAACAGGGCAGGATCGAACACTGAAGCTTTCTTT. This sequence encodes CASSNRAGSNTEAFF. V and J are TRBV6-5 and TRBJ1-1, with D possibly TRBD1 on 6 matching bases. Germline lookup yields CDR1 MNHEY and CDR2 SVGAGI. V lost 6 bases to trimming and J lost 1 base, with 15 bases between them. The CDR3 is made up of 15 amino acids.

This clonotype has a single count. Relative to the germline gene, one junction end is altered; a read error may explain this. The chain employs TRBV11-3 and TRBJ1-1; D might be TRBD1 (5 bases). The CDR3 contains 15 residues. Looked up from germline, CDR1 is SGHNT and CDR2 is YENEEA. The CDR3 DNA reads as TGTGCCAGCAACATAGGGGCTCGTCGGTACACTGGAGCTTTCTTT. Translated: CASNIGARRYTGAFF.

V is TRBV29-1 and J is TRBJ1-1, with 7 bases fitting TRBD1. Unmatched junction bases numbered 15, after V lost 5 bases and J lost 6 bases. The germline V gene has CDR1 SQVTM and CDR2 ANQGSEA. CDR3 length: 15 amino acids. The CDR3 coding sequence is TGCAGCGTTTATCCCCCGGCAGGGGGGATCGCTGAAGCTTTCTTT. Translating gives CSVYPPAGGIAEAFF.

Comments on this clonotype: A read error may explain this, as a much larger clone is one base away. The chain joins TRBV6-5 to TRBJ1-4; D possibly corresponds to TRBD1 (5 bases). Germline CDR1 MNHEY, CDR2 SVGAGI. The CDR3 has 16 amino acids. CDR3 region: CASGYSYSRADLQLFF. As DNA, the CDR3 is TGTGCCAGCGGTTACTCGTATTCCAGGGCGGATCTTCAACTGTTTTTT.

In this sample, this clonotype turned up many times. The chain employs TRBV29-1 and TRBJ2-1; 7 bases map to TRBD2. The germline V gene encodes CDR1 SQVTM and CDR2 ANQGSEA. The CDR3 totals 15 residues. V gave up 5 bases and J gave up 6 bases; unmatched junction bases: 13. Written as DNA, the CDR3 is TGCAGCGTTCTGGCCCTTCAAGCGGGATTCAATGAGCAGTTCTTC. It is translated as CSVLALQAGFNEQFF.

The chain joins TRBV18 to TRBJ2-1; TRBD1 agrees at 7 bases. CDR1 is KGHSH, CDR2 LQKENI, per germline. The V and J ends lost 3 bases and 6 bases, in that order; junction bases with no gene match: 11. The CDR3 is 16 residues long. The CDR3 loop reads CASSPGPTGNGNEQFF. CDR3 DNA: TGTGCCAGCTCACCCGGCCCGACAGGGAATGGCAATGAGCAGTTCTTC.

Remarks on this clonotype: Without the conserved terminal phenylalanine or tryptophan, this CDR3 likely stems from a read error. The V and J genes are TRBV19 and TRBJ1-5, with no clear D. The V and J ends lost 3 bases and 5 bases respectively, with 8 bases between them. The CDR3 runs to 13 residues. Per germline, CDR1 LNHDA and CDR2 SQIVND (reference sequence). In DNA, the CDR3 is TGTGCCAGTAGTATCATGGGAGATCAGCCCCAGCATATT. As protein: CASSIMGDQPQHI.

V and J are TRBV11-2 and TRBJ2-3; D call uncertain. Trimming took 8 bases from V and 0 from J, leaving 9 bases between them. From germline, CDR1 is SGHAT and CDR2 FQNNGV. The CDR3 extends over 13 amino acids. The CDR3: CASLSASTDTQYF. The CDR3 nucleotides are TGTGCCAGCCTCTCGGCCAGCACAGATACGCAGTATTTT.

This clonotype is medium-sized (0.01 to 0.1%) within its sample. This chain uses TRBV11-2 with TRBJ2-5, with 9 bases matching TRBD1. The CDR3 runs 13 residues. Germline V gives CDR1 SGHAT, CDR2 FQNNGV. J was trimmed by 9 bases and V by 5 bases; bases with no gene match: 7. The CDR3 is CASSVGTGLAQYF. The CDR3 DNA reads as TGTGCCAGCAGCGTGGGGACAGGGTTGGCCCAGTACTTC.

Concerning this clonotype itself: The CDR3 carries no conserved terminal phenylalanine or tryptophan, so it likely arises from a read error. The J gene is TRBJ2-1, the V gene TRBV11-3, with TRBD2 as a possible D gene (5 bases). Germline values: CDR1 SGHNT, CDR2 YENEEA. With 4 bases removed from V and 13 bases from J, the gap between germline ends came to 14 bases. There are 12 residues in the CDR3. The CDR3 loop reads CASSSRSGFQFI. The CDR3 DNA sequence: TGTGCCAGCAGCTCTCGATCGGGATTCCAGTTCATA.

This clonotype came up once. The V call is TRBV11-3, the J call TRBJ1-3, with D possibly TRBD1 on 5 matching bases. Germline values: CDR1 SGHNT, CDR2 YENEEA. There are 16 residues in the CDR3. Trimming removed 3 bases from V and 0 bases from J, with 12 bases in between. The CDR3 DNA reads TGTGCCAGCAGCTTCGCTGTACAGGTCTCTGGAAACACCATATATTTT. Its protein is CASSFAVQVSGNTIYF.

Details on this clonotype: Given a much more abundant clone one base away, this may be a read error. This chain uses TRBV29-1 with TRBJ2-3, with 10 positions matching TRBD1. The CDR3 runs 16 residues. Germline V gene lookup returns CDR1 SQVTM and CDR2 ANQGSEA. The DNA for the CDR3 is TGCGGCGTTTTCGGCCTCCGGGACAGGGGTACAGATACGCAGTATTTT. Residues: CGVFGLRDRGTDTQYF.

This clonotype was recorded many times. The chain links TRBV28 to TRBJ2-1, with 11 bases aligning to TRBD2. Germline lookup yields CDR1 MDHEN and CDR2 SYDVKM. CDR3 size: 13 residues. J was trimmed by 10 bases and V by 6 bases; bases with no gene match: 5. CDR3: CASRPLAGGEQFF. The CDR3 DNA is TGTGCCAGCAGACCTTTAGCGGGAGGGGAGCAGTTCTTC.

This sequence joins TRBV24-1 and TRBJ2-5; no clear D. Germline lookup yields CDR1 KGHDR and CDR2 SFDVKD. V was pared by 3 bases and J by 4 bases, with 14 bases between. This CDR3 spans 15 amino acids. The DNA of the CDR3 is TGTGCCACCAGTGATCCGCGAGGCTCCGGAGAGACCCAGTACTTC. This sequence encodes CATSDPRGSGETQYF.

The DNA of the CDR3 is TGTGCCAGCAGTTCATTGGCAGGTTCGGGACGCGGGGCCCAGTACTTC. It translates to CASSSLAGSGRGAQYF. The chain combines TRBV28 with TRBJ2-5, with D maybe TRBD2 (6 bases). CDR1 and CDR2 (germline): MDHEN, SYDVKM. V was trimmed by 4 bases and J by 9 bases, leaving 24 bases between them. This CDR3 spans 16 amino acids. Complete variable domain (other parts from reference TRBV28 and TRBJ2-5): DVKVTQSSRYLVKRTGEKVFLECVQDMDHENMFWYRQDPGLGLRLIYFSYDVKMKEKGDIPEGYSVSREKKERFSLILESASTNQTSMYLCASSSLAGSGRGAQYFGPGTRLLVL.

As concerns this clonotype: One base away lies a much larger clone, so this may be a sequencing read error. The CDR3 loop reads CASRPAGGAVIEQYF. Written as DNA, the CDR3 is TGTGCCAGCAGACCGGCCGGGGGAGCGGTGATCGAGCAGTACTTC. The V gene is TRBV28, the J gene TRBJ2-7; TRBD2 might be the D (6 bases). Trimming shortened V by 6 bases and J by 6 bases, and 21 bases separated the two germline ends. Per germline, CDR1 MDHEN and CDR2 SYDVKM. The length of the CDR3 is 15 residues.

The V gene is TRBV29-1, the J gene TRBJ2-3; D gene unclear. CDR1 is SQVTM, CDR2 ANQGSEA, per germline. The CDR3 sequence is 13 residues long. CDR3 DNA: TGCATCACCCGTGAGGCTCTGGAGGATACGCAGTATTTT. Amino acids: CITREALEDTQYF.

This chain joins TRBV28 and TRBJ1-1; D is ambiguous. The length of the CDR3 is 18 residues. V lost 2 bases and J lost 5, with 24 bases in between. CDR1 is MDHEN and CDR2 is SYDVKM in the germline V gene. The CDR3 region has the DNA TGTGCCAGCAGTTTACCGTTACTCCCGGGCCCCAAGCGTACTGAAGCTTTCTTT. This translates into CASSLPLLPGPKRTEAFF. Full variable domain (remainder filled in from reference TRBV28 and TRBJ1-1): DVKVTQSSRYLVKRTGEKVFLECVQDMDHENMFWYRQDPGLGLRLIYFSYDVKMKEKGDIPEGYSVSREKKERFSLILESASTNQTSMYLCASSLPLLPGPKRTEAFFGQGTRLTVV.